Below are 18 T cell receptor beta chains sequenced from a single sample in a study of cytomegalovirus exposure and HLA in healthy donors. With 60 Vbeta and 13 Jbeta primers, the PCR was carried out. TCRdb's table, derived via immunoSEQ multiplex PCR, lists solely in-frame clones and lacks some. The table shows around 200,000 clones, with approximately 83% occurring only once. Sample: PBMCs. The origin of the receptors is a woman aged 50 to 60 in good health and CMV-seropositive.

The chain joins TRBV11-2 to TRBJ2-7; 8 bases are a match to TRBD1. The V and J ends lost 5 bases and 4 bases, in that order; junction bases with no gene match: 10. Germline V lookup: CDR1 SGHAT, CDR2 FQNNGV. The CDR3 runs to 15 residues. The CDR3 bases are TGTGCCAGCAGCCCATCAGGGGGCCAGATGTACGAGCAGTACTTC. Protein: CASSPSGGQMYEQYF.

This clone was seen only a few times. The CDR3 nucleotides read TGTGCCAGTAGTATAAACAGGGGAAGGGGCGGGGAGCTGTTTTTT. Amino acid sequence: CASSINRGRGGELFF. This chain uses TRBV19 with TRBJ2-2; TRBD1 matches 7 bases. This CDR3 has 15 amino acids. V lost 2 bases and J lost 7; bases outside the gene matches: 7. The germline gives CDR1 LNHDA, CDR2 SQIVND (reference sequence). Full variable domain (rest looked up from reference TRBV19 and TRBJ2-2): DGGITQSPKYLFRKEGQNVTLSCEQNLNHDAMYWYRQDPGQGLRLIYYSQIVNDFQKGDIAEGYSVSREKKESFPLTVTSAQKNPTAFYLCASSINRGRGGELFFGEGSRLTVL.

The chain is built from TRBV11-3 and TRBJ1-6, with D unresolved. The V gene lost 5 bases and the J gene lost 8 bases, with 13 bases spanning the gap. In germline, CDR1 is SGHNT, CDR2 YENEEA. The CDR3 consists of 14 residues. Here the CDR3 reads CASSAGAVDSPLHF. The CDR3 nucleotides read TGTGCCAGCAGCGCGGGTGCGGTAGATTCACCCCTCCACTTT.

This clone was counted once. Other DNA sequences within the sample encode an identical CDR3. V and J are TRBV5-1 and TRBJ2-5; TRBD1 agrees at 12 bases. The CDR3 runs 15 residues. The junction had 4 bases not matched to a gene; V was cut back by 2 bases and J by 5 bases. The V gene's germline CDR1 is SGHRS and CDR2 YFSETQ. Written as DNA, the CDR3 is TGCGCCAGCAGCTTAGGGACAGGGGGCGCGGAGACCCAGTACTTC. Residues: CASSLGTGGAETQYF.

The CDR3 DNA sequence: TGTGCCAGCAGCACGGGACAGGCGGGAACTAATGAAAAACTGTTTTTT. Translated, it gives CASSTGQAGTNEKLFF. The chain uses TRBV27 and TRBJ1-4; 8 bases fit TRBD1. The CDR3 length is 16 residues. CDR1 and CDR2 from the germline V gene are MNHEY and SMNVEV (reference sequence). V shed 6 bases, J shed 1 base, and the junction held 7 bases outside the gene matches.

The chain couples TRBV30 to TRBJ1-4, with a tentative D call TRBD1 (6 bases). V was clipped by 3 bases and J by 6 bases, with 11 bases between them. Germline loops: CDR1 GTSNPN, CDR2 SVGIG (reference sequence). CDR3 length: 13 residues. CDR3 region: CAWRAQGYEKLFF. CDR3 DNA sequence: TGTGCCTGGAGGGCACAGGGTTATGAAAAACTGTTTTTT.

This clone was recorded a few times. The V and J genes are TRBV5-4 and TRBJ1-2; 7 nucleotides agree with TRBD1. V trimming: 0 bases; J trimming: 1 base; junction bases outside the gene matches: 6. The CDR3 length is 16 residues. CDR1 is SGHNT, CDR2 YYREEE, per germline (reference sequence). This chain's CDR3 is CASSLVPGQRNYGYTF. CDR3 DNA: TGTGCCAGCAGCTTGGTCCCGGGACAGCGTAACTATGGCTACACCTTC.

The chain is built from TRBV5-1 and TRBJ2-5; TRBD2 might be the D (6 bases). The CDR3 is made up of 14 amino acids. Trimming took 3 bases from V and 5 from J, leaving 14 bases between them. CDR1 is SGHRS and CDR2 is YFSETQ in the germline V gene. CDR3 loop: CASSSGLSGETQYF. CDR3 in DNA: TGCGCCAGCAGCTCGGGACTGTCCGGGGAGACCCAGTACTTC.

The sample holds one count of this clone. This rearrangement joins TRBV7-2 to TRBJ2-3; 9 bases align to TRBD2. This CDR3 spans 17 amino acids. Trimming removed 0 bases from V and 6 bases from J; junction bases left unmatched: 10. Germline V gene lookup returns CDR1 SGHTA and CDR2 FQGNSA. The CDR3, as DNA: TGTGCCAGCAGCTTAGCGTCCCGCGGGGGGGCCTCGGATACGCAGTATTTT. This gives the protein CASSLASRGGASDTQYF.

The V and J genes are TRBV7-3 and TRBJ1-6; TRBD1 agrees at 7 bases. Germline CDR1 SGHTA, CDR2 FQGTGA. The CDR3 runs to 14 residues. V trimming: 3 bases; J trimming: 7 bases; junction bases outside the gene matches: 3. This chain's CDR3 is CASSLTGLNSPLHF. As DNA, the CDR3 is TGTGCCAGCAGCTTGACAGGGCTGAATTCACCCCTCCACTTT.

The chain joins TRBV7-6 to TRBJ2-1, with D possibly being TRBD1 (6 bases). Between the trimmed V and J ends, which lost 5 bases and 3 bases, there was a span of 11 bases. Germline V gene data show CDR1 as SGHVS and CDR2 as FNYEAQ. This CDR3 is built from 14 residues. CDR3 residues: CASSPDRYYNEQFF. CDR3 in DNA: TGTGCCAGCAGCCCGGACAGATACTACAATGAGCAGTTCTTC.

The rearrangement links TRBV28 to TRBJ1-2; TRBD1 matches 7 bases. This CDR3 contains 15 residues. Germline trimming cut 5 bases from V and 4 bases from J; bases unmatched to any gene: 10. Per the germline V gene, CDR1 is MDHEN and CDR2 is SYDVKM. In DNA, the CDR3 is TGTGCCAGCAGTCTACGACAGGGAAGAGGCTATGGCTACACCTTC. It codes for CASSLRQGRGYGYTF.

This clone was counted many times. DNA for the CDR3: TGTGCCGTTGACCGACATTATCGGGAAAAACTGTTTTTT. Translating it yields CAVDRHYREKLFF. This sequence joins TRBV30 and TRBJ1-4; the D is unclear. This CDR3 contains 13 residues. Germline V gene lookup returns CDR1 GTSNPN and CDR2 SVGIG (reference sequence). The V and J ends lost 8 bases and 8 bases respectively, with 18 bases between them.

The rearrangement joins TRBV6-1 to TRBJ2-3, with 7 positions matching TRBD2. Germline-derived CDR1 and CDR2 are MNHNS and SASEGT. V lost 2 bases, J lost 2 bases, and 7 bases stayed unmatched. The CDR3 runs to 16 residues. CDR3 amino acids: CASSETSVGNTDTQYF. CDR3 nucleotides: TGTGCCAGCAGTGAAACTAGCGTTGGGAACACAGATACGCAGTATTTT.

Concerning this clone: The junction does not match germline at one end; this may be a read error. The chain has TRBV7-7 and TRBJ1-3; a possible D gene is TRBD1 (5 bases). Germline CDR1 reads SSHAT; CDR2 reads FNYEAQ (reference sequence). The CDR3 consists of 13 residues. CDR3 DNA: TGTGCCAGCAGCCGAGGGGCGGGAAACACCGTATATTTT. Its translation is CASSRGAGNTVYF. Full variable domain (rest looked up from reference TRBV7-7 and TRBJ1-3): GAGVSQSPRYKVTKRGQDVTLRCDPISSHATLYWYQQALGQGPEFLTYFNYEAQPDKSGLPSDRFSAERPEGSISTLTIQRTEQRDSAMYRCASSRGAGNTVYFGEGSWLTVV.

This rearrangement joins TRBV9 to TRBJ1-2; D gene unclear. Trimming removed 2 bases from V and 2 bases from J, with 10 bases in between. This CDR3 is built from 14 residues. Per germline, CDR1 SGDLS and CDR2 YYNGEE. Written as DNA, the CDR3 is TGTGCCAGCAGCGTCGACCCGAGGAACTATGGCTACACCTTC. It translates to CASSVDPRNYGYTF.

V is TRBV7-9 and J is TRBJ1-4; D unresolved. Germline CDR1 reads SEHNR; CDR2 reads FQNEAQ (reference sequence). The CDR3 totals 15 residues. Trimming stripped 10 bases from V and 0 bases from J, with 15 bases between. The CDR3 DNA reads TGTGCCATAAACGCAGAGGGAGCAACTAATGAAAAACTGTTTTTT. Residues: CAINAEGATNEKLFF.

This chain connects TRBV10-3 to TRBJ1-6; 9 nucleotides align to TRBD1. The CDR3 consists of 14 residues. J lost 7 bases, V lost 7 bases, and 5 bases had no gene match. Per germline, CDR1 ENHRY and CDR2 SYGVKD. This chain's CDR3 is CAINKGQGNSPLHF. CDR3 DNA sequence: TGTGCCATCAACAAAGGACAGGGGAATTCACCCCTCCACTTT.